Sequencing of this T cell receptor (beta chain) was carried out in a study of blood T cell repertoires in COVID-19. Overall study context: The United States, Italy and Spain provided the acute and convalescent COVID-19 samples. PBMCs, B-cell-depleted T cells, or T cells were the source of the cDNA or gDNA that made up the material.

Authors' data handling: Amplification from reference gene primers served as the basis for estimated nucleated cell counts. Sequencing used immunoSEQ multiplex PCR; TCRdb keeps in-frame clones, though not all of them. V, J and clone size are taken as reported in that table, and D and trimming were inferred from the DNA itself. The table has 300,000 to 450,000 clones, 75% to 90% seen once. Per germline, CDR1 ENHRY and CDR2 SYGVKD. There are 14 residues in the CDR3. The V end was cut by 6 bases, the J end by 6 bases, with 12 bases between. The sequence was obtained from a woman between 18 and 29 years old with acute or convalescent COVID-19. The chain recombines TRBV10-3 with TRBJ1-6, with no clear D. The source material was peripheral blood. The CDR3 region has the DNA TGTGCCATCAGCGAACAGAGGGCTAATTCACCCCTCCACTTT. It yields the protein CAISEQRANSPLHF.